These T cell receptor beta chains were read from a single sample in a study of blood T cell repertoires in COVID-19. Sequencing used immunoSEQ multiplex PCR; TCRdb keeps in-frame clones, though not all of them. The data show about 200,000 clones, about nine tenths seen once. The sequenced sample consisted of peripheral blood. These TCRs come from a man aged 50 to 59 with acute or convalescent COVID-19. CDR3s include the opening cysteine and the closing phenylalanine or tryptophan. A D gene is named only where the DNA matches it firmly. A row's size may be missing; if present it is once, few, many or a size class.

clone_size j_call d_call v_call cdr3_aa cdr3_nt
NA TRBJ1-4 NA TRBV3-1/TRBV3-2 CASSQVEEKLFF TGTGCCAGCAGCCAAGTTGAGGAAAAACTGTTTTTT
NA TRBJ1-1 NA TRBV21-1 CASSKTGQRRTEAFF TGTGCCAGCAGCAAAACGGGACAGAGGCGGACTGAAGCTTTCTTT
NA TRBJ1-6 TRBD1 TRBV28 CASRDRNSPLHF TGTGCCAGCCGGGACAGAAATTCACCCCTCCACTTT
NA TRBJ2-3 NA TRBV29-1 CSGVRLARGTDTQYF TGCAGCGGTGTCCGGCTAGCCCGCGGCACAGATACGCAGTATTTT
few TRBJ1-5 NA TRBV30 CAWSTTLGPQHF TGTGCCTGGAGTACAACGTTGGGCCCCCAGCATTTT
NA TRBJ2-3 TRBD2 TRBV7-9 CASSLTSGGPLWDTQYF TGTGCCAGCAGCTTAACCAGCGGGGGGCCGCTTTGGGATACGCAGTATTTT
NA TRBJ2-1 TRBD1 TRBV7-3 CASSLNREQGASWFF TGTGCCAGCAGCTTAAATAGGGAACAGGGGGCTTCGTGGTTCTTC
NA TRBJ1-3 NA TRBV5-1 CASSLGSTIYF TGCGCCAGCAGCTTGGGTAGCACCATATATTTT
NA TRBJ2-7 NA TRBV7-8 CASTLTRSYEQYF TGTGCCAGCACCCTGACTAGATCCTACGAGCAGTACTTC
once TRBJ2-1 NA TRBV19 CASSLLVGRLYNEQFF TGTGCCAGTAGTTTACTAGTCGGGAGACTCTACAATGAGCAGTTCTTC
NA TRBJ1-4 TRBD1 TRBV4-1 CASSHGIDRGRNEKLFF TGCGCCAGCAGCCACGGGATAGACAGGGGGCGTAATGAAAAACTGTTTTTT
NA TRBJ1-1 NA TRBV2 CASSGLDGNSEAFF TGTGCCAGCAGTGGGTTAGACGGGAACTCTGAAGCTTTCTTT